A single sample is the source of the 20 T cell receptor beta chains below, sequenced in a study of response to subunit inactivated influenza vaccine. TCRdb analysed the RT-PCR reads with MiXCR anew, one entry per CDR3 protein. Of approximately 700,000 distinct CDR3 sequences in the sample, more than 15% are singletons; the top ten hold more than 9%. The sequenced sample was PBMCs from blood, obtained roughly 12 days after vaccination. The receptors shown here come from a man aged 45-65 years who received an inactivated influenza vaccine.

This clonotype came up once. One end of the junction fails to match germline, which may point to a read error. This chain connects TRBV12-3 or TRBV12-4 to TRBJ2-7, with 11 bases matching TRBD2. This CDR3 comprises 15 residues. The CDR3 reads CTSRRTSGRFYEQYF. In DNA, the CDR3 is TGTACCAGCAGGCGAACTAGCGGGAGATTCTACGAGCAGTACTTC.

With regard to this clonotype: With a much larger clone just one base away, this may be a read error. The V and J genes are TRBV5-1 and TRBJ2-3, with no clear D. From germline, CDR1 is SGHRS and CDR2 YFSETQ. Trimming cost V 1 base and J 0 bases, with 12 bases left between them. The CDR3 sequence is 16 residues long. CDR3 in DNA: TGCGCCAGCAGCTTGAGGTATGCAGGTAGCACAGATACGCAGTATTTT. Translation gives CASSLRYAGSTDTQYF.

This clonotype was counted only a few times. V and J are TRBV20-1 and TRBJ2-3; tentative D call: TRBD1 (6 bases). Per germline, CDR1 DFQATT and CDR2 SNEGSKA (reference sequence). The CDR3 contains 15 residues. V was cut by 0 bases and J by 4 bases, with 14 bases left in between. CDR3: CSARDEGERPDTQYF. The CDR3 nucleotides read TGCAGTGCTAGAGATGAGGGGGAGCGGCCAGATACGCAGTATTTT.

This clonotype was picked up a small number of times. A much more abundant neighbour one base away suggests this may be a read error. The rearrangement uses TRBV27 and TRBJ1-5, with D uncertain. The V end lost 1 base, the J end lost 2 bases, and 3 bases lay between the germline ends. This CDR3 has 13 residues. The V gene's germline CDR1 is MNHEY and CDR2 SMNVEV (reference sequence). CDR3: CASSLWGNQPQHF. The CDR3 coding sequence is TGTGCCAGCAGTTTATGGGGCAATCAGCCCCAGCATTTT.

This clonotype has more than one count but fewer than ten. In nucleotides, the CDR3 is TGCAGTGCAAGACAGGGTAGTCGCGCCGGGGAGCTGTTTTTT. Residues: CSARQGSRAGELFF. V usage is TRBV20-1 and J usage is TRBJ2-2; 7 nucleotides line up with TRBD1. The CDR3 loop spans 14 amino acids. J gave up 6 bases and V 6 bases, and 10 bases lay outside the gene matches. Germline V gene data show CDR1 as DFQATT and CDR2 as SNEGSKA (reference sequence).

The sample holds a few counts of this clonotype. The chain is built from TRBV9 and TRBJ2-1; no clear D. V was pared by 0 bases and J by 8 bases, with 6 bases between. Germline V gene sequence: CDR1 SGDLS, CDR2 YYNGEE. The CDR3 contains 12 residues. The CDR3 sequence: CASSVVFYEQFF. The CDR3 region has the DNA TGTGCCAGCAGCGTAGTGTTCTATGAGCAGTTCTTC.

The gene calls are TRBV27 and TRBJ2-1, with 9 bases lining up with TRBD1. The ends lost 10 bases at V and 2 bases at J; junction bases unmatched: 9. Germline V gives CDR1 MNHEY, CDR2 SMNVEV (reference sequence). The CDR3 is 15 amino acids. The CDR3 spells CATQKGTGTYNEQFF. The CDR3 DNA reads as TGTGCCACCCAAAAGGGGACAGGGACCTACAATGAGCAGTTCTTC.

A few counts support this clonotype. The chain joins TRBV7-6 to TRBJ2-5; maybe TRBD2 (5 bases). This CDR3 is built from 16 residues. Germline-derived CDR1 and CDR2 are SGHVS and FNYEAQ. Deletions cut 2 bases from V and 5 bases from J, with 18 bases between. CDR3 residues: CASSLYIEGVGETQYF. Here the CDR3 DNA reads TGTGCCAGCAGCTTATATATTGAGGGAGTCGGGGAGACCCAGTACTTC.

CDR3 DNA: TGCAGTGCTCCCCGTGCAGGGAGTGTCCGGCTGTCTAGCACAGATACGCAGTATTTT. It is translated as CSAPRAGSVRLSSTDTQYF. The chain carries TRBV20-1 and TRBJ2-3; D may be TRBD1 or TRBD2 (5 bases each). The CDR3 extends over 19 amino acids. Germline V gene lookup returns CDR1 DFQATT and CDR2 SNEGSKA (reference sequence). V was clipped by 5 bases and J by 0 bases, with 27 bases between them.

This clonotype was detected many times. The chain combines TRBV7-2 with TRBJ2-3; D uncertain. The CDR3 spans 14 residues. The germline V gene has CDR1 SGHTA and CDR2 FQGNSA. Trimming took 6 bases from V and 2 from J, leaving 12 bases between them. For the CDR3, the DNA is TGTGCCAGCAGATATAAAGCCCTCACAGATACGCAGTATTTT. Its translation: CASRYKALTDTQYF. Full variable domain (rest looked up from reference TRBV7-2 and TRBJ2-3): GAGVSQSPSNKVTEKGKDVELRCDPISGHTALYWYRQSLGQGLEFLIYFQGNSAPDKSGLPSDRFSAERTGGSVSTLTIQRTQQEDSAVYLCASRYKALTDTQYFGPGTRLTVL.

The genes are TRBV12-3 or TRBV12-4 and TRBJ2-2; 11 bases agree with TRBD1. The CDR3 spans 14 residues. The trim removed 9 bases at V and 6 bases at J, leaving 6 bases unmatched. CDR3 region: CASARTGGPGELFF. The CDR3 bases are TGTGCCAGTGCCCGGACAGGGGGCCCCGGGGAGCTGTTTTTT.

The chain has TRBV28 and TRBJ1-3; D call uncertain. V gave up 1 base and J gave up 1 base, with 8 bases separating them. Germline-derived CDR1 and CDR2 are MDHEN and SYDVKM. This CDR3 contains 15 residues. The CDR3 protein is CASSLFIPSGNTIYF. DNA for the CDR3: TGTGCCAGCAGTTTATTCATACCGTCTGGAAACACCATATATTTT.

This clonotype was seen once. An end of the junction does not agree with germline; a read error may underlie this. The chain uses TRBV12-3 or TRBV12-4 and TRBJ1-2; a weak D match, TRBD1 (5 bases). There are 13 residues in the CDR3. CDR3 bases: TGCGCCAGCAGTTTAGTCCCCGGGGGGGGCTACACCTTC. Translating gives CASSLVPGGGYTF.

This clonotype was counted between two and nine times. The V and J genes are TRBV12-3 or TRBV12-4 and TRBJ2-4, with 8 bases aligning to TRBD1. V gave up 5 bases and J gave up 2 bases; unmatched junction bases: 5. The CDR3 is 15 residues long. CDR3 nucleotide sequence: TGTGCCAGCAGTACCCGGACAGGGACCAAAAACATTCAGTACTTC. It specifies CASSTRTGTKNIQYF.

The genes are TRBV5-1 and TRBJ2-1; 10 positions match TRBD2. This CDR3 comprises 17 residues. J was trimmed by 4 bases and V by 5 bases; bases with no gene match: 12. Germline-derived CDR1 and CDR2 are SGHRS and YFSETQ. In DNA, the CDR3 is TGCGCCAGCAGGCAAGAAAGGACTAGCGGATATTACAATGAGCAGTTCTTC. It yields the protein CASRQERTSGYYNEQFF.

The rearrangement links TRBV10-3 to TRBJ1-5; D not resolved. The CDR3 spans 15 residues. Between the trimmed V and J ends, which lost 0 bases and 4 bases, there was a span of 10 bases. Germline-derived CDR1 and CDR2 are ENHRY and SYGVKD. CDR3 sequence: CAISESANTNQPQHF. The CDR3 DNA follows: TGTGCCATCAGTGAGTCGGCAAACACAAATCAGCCCCAGCATTTT.

This clonotype was found many times. The gene calls are TRBV4-3 and TRBJ2-7; D remains unclear. Trimming removed 3 bases from V and 3 bases from J, with 12 bases in between. Germline assignment: CDR1 LGHNA and CDR2 YSLEER. The length of the CDR3 is 14 residues. This CDR3 is CASSQNLGNYEQYF. The CDR3 DNA sequence: TGCGCCAGCAGCCAGAATCTCGGAAACTACGAGCAGTACTTC.

The chain uses TRBV20-1 and TRBJ1-5; the D is unclear. Looked up from germline, CDR1 is DFQATT and CDR2 is SNEGSKA (reference sequence). V was shortened by 0 bases and J by 4 bases, with 7 bases between the two germline ends. This CDR3 has 13 residues. The CDR3 nucleotides read TGCAGTGCTAGAGATCTAGTAAATCAGCCCCAGCATTTT. Translating it yields CSARDLVNQPQHF.

The chain employs TRBV20-1 and TRBJ2-5; TRBD1 matches at 10 bases. J was trimmed by 5 bases and V by 2 bases; bases with no gene match: 14. This CDR3 has 17 amino acids. Germline CDR1 is DFQATT and CDR2 is SNEGSKA (reference sequence). The DNA of the CDR3 is TGCAGTGCTAGACAGGGACAGGGGCCTCGGAAGGAGGAGACCCAGTACTTC. This sequence encodes CSARQGQGPRKEETQYF.

There are a few counts of this clonotype. The rearrangement uses TRBV12-3 or TRBV12-4 and TRBJ2-3; 10 bases line up with TRBD2. The CDR3 has 13 amino acids. J was trimmed by 8 bases and V by 6 bases; bases with no gene match: 5. CDR3: CASSLSSGGTQYF. The DNA for the CDR3 is TGTGCCAGCAGCCTCTCTAGCGGGGGTACGCAGTATTTT.